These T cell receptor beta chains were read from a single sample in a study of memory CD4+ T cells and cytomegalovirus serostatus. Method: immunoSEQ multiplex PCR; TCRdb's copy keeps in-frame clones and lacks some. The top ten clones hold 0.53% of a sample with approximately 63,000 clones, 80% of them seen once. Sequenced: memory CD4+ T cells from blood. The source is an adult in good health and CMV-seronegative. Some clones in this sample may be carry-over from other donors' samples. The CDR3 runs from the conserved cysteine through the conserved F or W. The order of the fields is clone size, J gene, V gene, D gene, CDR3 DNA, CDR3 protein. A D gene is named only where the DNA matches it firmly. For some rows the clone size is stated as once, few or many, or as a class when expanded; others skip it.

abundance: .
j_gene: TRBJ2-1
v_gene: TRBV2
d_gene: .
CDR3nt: TGTGCCTCCCGGAGGGCTCTCAGCTCCTACAATGAGCAGTTCTTC
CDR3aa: CASRRALSSYNEQFF

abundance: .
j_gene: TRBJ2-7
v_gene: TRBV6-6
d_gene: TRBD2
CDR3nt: TGTGCCAGCAATAGCGGGGGGTTCTACGAGCAGTACTTC
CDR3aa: CASNSGGFYEQYF

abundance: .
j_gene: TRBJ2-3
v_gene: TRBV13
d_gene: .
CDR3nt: TGTGCCAGCAGCACTACCTACACAGATACGCAGTATTTT
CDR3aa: CASSTTYTDTQYF

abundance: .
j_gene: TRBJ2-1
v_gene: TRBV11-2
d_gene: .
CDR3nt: TGTGCCAGCAGCTTCAAAAGCGGGTCCACCTACAATGAGCAGTTCTTC
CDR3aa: CASSFKSGSTYNEQFF

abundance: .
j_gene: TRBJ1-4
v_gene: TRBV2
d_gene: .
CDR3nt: TGTGCCAGCAGTCGTGCTCAACAGGATGAAAAACTGTTTTTT
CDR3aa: CASSRAQQDEKLFF

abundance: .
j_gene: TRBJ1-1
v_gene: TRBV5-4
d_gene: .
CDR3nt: TGTGCCAGCAGCTTGGACAGTGTAGGGGGTGGTGACACTGAAGCTTTCTTT
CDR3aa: CASSLDSVGGGDTEAFF

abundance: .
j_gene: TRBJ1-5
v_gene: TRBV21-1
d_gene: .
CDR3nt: TGTGCCAGCGGCCTAAGACAGGGCAATCAGCCCCAGCATTTT
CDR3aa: CASGLRQGNQPQHF

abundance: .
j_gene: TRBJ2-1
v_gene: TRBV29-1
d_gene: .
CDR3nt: TGCAGCGTTAGGACCAATCCCGTCGATGAGCAGTTCTTC
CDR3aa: CSVRTNPVDEQFF

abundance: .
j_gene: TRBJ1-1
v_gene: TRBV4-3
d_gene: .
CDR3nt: TGCGCCAGCAGCCAAGGGCAGTATACTGAAGCTTTCTTT
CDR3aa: CASSQGQYTEAFF

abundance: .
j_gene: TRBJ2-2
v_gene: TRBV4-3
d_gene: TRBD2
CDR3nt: TGCGCCAGCAGCCAAGACTGGAGACTAGCGGGAGGGCCGGCCACCGGGGAGCTGTTTTTT
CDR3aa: CASSQDWRLAGGPATGELFF

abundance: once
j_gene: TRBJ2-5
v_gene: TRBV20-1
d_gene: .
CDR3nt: TGCACCTATCTGTACCAAGAGACCCAGTACTTC
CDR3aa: CTYLYQETQYF

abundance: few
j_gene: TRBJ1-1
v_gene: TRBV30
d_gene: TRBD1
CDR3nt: TGTGCCTGGAGAGGGGGCAGTGAAGCTTTCTTT
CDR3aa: CAWRGGSEAFF

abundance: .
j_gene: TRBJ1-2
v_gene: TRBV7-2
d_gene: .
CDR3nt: TGTGCCAGCAGCCCGCAAGGACCGTTCGATAACTATGGCTACACCTTC
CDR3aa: CASSPQGPFDNYGYTF

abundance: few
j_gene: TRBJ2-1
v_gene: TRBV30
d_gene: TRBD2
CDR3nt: TGTGCCTGGAGTGTCAGGACTAGCGGTGCTAATGAGCAGTTCTTC
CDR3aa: CAWSVRTSGANEQFF

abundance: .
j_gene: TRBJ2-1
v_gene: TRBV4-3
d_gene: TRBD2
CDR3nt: TGCGCCAGCAGCCAAAAGCGGGAGGACCCTAGATACAATGAGCAGTTCTTC
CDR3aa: CASSQKREDPRYNEQFF

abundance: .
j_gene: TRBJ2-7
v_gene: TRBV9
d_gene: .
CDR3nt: TGTGCCAGCAGCCCCCGGAGGGACAGCGAACAGGGCAGCTCCTACGAGCAGTACTTC
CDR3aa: CASSPRRDSEQGSSYEQYF

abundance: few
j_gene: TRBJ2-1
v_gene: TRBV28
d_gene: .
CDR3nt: TGTGCAACCTCCCAGGGGGGGAGCCTCAATGAGCAGTTCTTC
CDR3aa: CATSQGGSLNEQFF

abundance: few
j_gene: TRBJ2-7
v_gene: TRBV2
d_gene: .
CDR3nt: TGTGCCAGCAGGGACTACGAGCAGTACTTC
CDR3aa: CASRDYEQYF

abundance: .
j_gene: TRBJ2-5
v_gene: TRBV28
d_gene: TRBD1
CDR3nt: TGTGCCAGCAGTTCACCCAGTACAGGGGGGGAGACCCAGTACTTC
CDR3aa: CASSSPSTGGETQYF

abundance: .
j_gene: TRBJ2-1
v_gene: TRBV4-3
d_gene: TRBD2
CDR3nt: TGCGCCAGCAGCCAAGTCGGCGGAGCGGGAGGGCTGAGCTCCTACAATGAGCAGTTCTTC
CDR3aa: CASSQVGGAGGLSSYNEQFF

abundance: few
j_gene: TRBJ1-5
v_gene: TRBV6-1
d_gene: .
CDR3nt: TGTGCCACCCAGGAGTCGTCGAGCAATCAGCCCCAGCATTTT
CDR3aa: CATQESSSNQPQHF

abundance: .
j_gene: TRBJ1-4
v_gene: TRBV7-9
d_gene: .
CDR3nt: TGTGCCAGCAGCTCACCGGGCCACCCAAAGAGTGAAAAACTGTTTTTT
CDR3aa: CASSSPGHPKSEKLFF

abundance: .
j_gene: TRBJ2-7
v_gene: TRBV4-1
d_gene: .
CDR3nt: TGCGCCAGCAGACAAACCCTCGGAACCTACGAGCAGTACTTC
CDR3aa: CASRQTLGTYEQYF

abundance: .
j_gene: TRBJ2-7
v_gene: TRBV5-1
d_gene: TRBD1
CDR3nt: TGCGCCAGCAGCCAGGGACAGGTTTACTCCTACGAGCAGTACTTC
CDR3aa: CASSQGQVYSYEQYF

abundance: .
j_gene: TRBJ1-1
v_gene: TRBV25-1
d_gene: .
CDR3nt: TGTGCCAGCAGGGACACTGAAGCTTTCTTT
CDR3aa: CASRDTEAFF

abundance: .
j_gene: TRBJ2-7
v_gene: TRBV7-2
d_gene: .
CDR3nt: TGTGCCAGCAGCGAGCAGCAAAACAGAGAGCAGTACTTC
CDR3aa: CASSEQQNREQYF